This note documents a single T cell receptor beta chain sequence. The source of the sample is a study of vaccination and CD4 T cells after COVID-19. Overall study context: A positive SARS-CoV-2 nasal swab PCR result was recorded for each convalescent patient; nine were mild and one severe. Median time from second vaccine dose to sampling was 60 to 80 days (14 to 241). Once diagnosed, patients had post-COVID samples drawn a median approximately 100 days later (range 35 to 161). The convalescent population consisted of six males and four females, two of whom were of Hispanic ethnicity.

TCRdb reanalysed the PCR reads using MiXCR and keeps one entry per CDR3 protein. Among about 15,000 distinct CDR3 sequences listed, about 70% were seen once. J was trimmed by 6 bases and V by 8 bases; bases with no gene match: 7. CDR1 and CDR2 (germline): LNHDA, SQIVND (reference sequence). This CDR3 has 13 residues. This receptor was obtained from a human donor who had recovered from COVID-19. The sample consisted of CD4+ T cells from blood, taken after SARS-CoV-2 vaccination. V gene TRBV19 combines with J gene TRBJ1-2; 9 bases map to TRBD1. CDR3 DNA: TGTGCCAGTCGGGACAGGGTTGGGGATGGCTACACCTTC. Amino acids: CASRDRVGDGYTF.